This TCR beta chain was observed in a study of T cells after yellow fever vaccination. Study-wide background: Preparation of fractions with low cell numbers was performed using SMART-Seq v4 Ultra Low Input. General study points: Weaker, the secondary response had a peak occurring faster, on day 5 versus 15.

V lost 5 bases and J 0 bases, leaving 17 bases between the germline ends. Germline V gene sequence: CDR1 MNHNS, CDR2 SASEGT. The CDR3 spans 18 residues. Generation of TCR cDNA used 5'RACE template switching (which added a universal primer site and UMIs). MiXCR, run by TCRdb on the 5' RACE reads, gives a single entry per CDR3 protein. The sample has under 550,000 distinct CDR3 sequences, roughly 22% seen once; the top ten hold 16%. For this clonotype: Its specificity is not known.

The sequenced sample was PBMCs, obtained 20 to 25 days after the first yellow fever vaccination. This TCR came from a young man who received the YFV17D yellow fever vaccine. The chain combines TRBV6-1 with TRBJ1-6; perhaps TRBD1 as D (5 bases). The CDR3 DNA is TGTGCCAGCAGTCCGGACACGCTATGGAACTCCTATAATTCACCCCTCCACTTT. This encodes CASSPDTLWNSYNSPLHF.